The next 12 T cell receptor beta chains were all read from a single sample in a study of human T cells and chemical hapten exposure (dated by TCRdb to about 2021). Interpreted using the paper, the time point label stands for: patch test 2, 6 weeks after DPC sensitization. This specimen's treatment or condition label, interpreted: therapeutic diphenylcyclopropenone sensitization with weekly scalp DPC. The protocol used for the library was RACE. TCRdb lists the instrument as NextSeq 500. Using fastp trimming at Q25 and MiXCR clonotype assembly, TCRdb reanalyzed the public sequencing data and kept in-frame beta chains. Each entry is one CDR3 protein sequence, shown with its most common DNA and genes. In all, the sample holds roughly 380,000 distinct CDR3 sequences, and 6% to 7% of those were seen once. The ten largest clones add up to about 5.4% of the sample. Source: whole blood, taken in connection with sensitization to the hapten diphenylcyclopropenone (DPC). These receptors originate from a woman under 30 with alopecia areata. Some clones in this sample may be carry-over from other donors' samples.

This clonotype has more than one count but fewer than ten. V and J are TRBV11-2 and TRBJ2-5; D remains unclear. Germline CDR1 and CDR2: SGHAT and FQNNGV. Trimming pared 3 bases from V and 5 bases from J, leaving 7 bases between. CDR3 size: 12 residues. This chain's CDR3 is CASSLNLETQYF. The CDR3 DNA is TGTGCCAGCAGCTTGAATTTGGAGACCCAGTACTTC.

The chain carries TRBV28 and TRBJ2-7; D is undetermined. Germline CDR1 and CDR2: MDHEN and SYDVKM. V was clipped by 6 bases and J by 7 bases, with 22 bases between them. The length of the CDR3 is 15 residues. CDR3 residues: CASSPPLTRIWEQYF. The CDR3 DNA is TGTGCCAGCAGCCCACCCTTGACCCGGATTTGGGAGCAGTACTTC.

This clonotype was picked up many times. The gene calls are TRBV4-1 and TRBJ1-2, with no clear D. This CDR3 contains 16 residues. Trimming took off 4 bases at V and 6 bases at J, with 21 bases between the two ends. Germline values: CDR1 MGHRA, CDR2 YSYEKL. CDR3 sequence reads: CASSLTRNAVVHGYTF. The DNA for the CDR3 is TGCGCCAGCAGCCTAACCCGTAATGCGGTAGTGCATGGCTACACCTTC.

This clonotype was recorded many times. CDR3 region: CSARNDGPLDTDTQYF. Written as DNA, the CDR3 is TGCAGTGCTAGAAATGACGGACCTCTAGATACAGATACGCAGTATTTT. V and J are TRBV20-1 and TRBJ2-3; no clear D gene. Germline CDR1 is DFQATT and CDR2 is SNEGSKA (reference sequence). The CDR3 spans 16 residues. The V end was cut by 2 bases, the J end by 3 bases, with 18 bases between.

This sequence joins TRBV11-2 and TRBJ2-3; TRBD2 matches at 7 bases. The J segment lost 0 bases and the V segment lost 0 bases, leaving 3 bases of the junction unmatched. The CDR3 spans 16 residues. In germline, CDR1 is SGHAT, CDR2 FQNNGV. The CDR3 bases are TGTGCCAGCAGCTTAGAAGGGACTACTAGCACAGATACGCAGTATTTT. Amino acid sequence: CASSLEGTTSTDTQYF.

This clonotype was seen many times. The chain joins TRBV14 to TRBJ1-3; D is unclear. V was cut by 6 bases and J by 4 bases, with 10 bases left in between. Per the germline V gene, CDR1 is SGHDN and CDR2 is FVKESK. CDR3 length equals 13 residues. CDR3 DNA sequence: TGTGCCAGCAGACTCTCCGCCGGAAACACCATATATTTT. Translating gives CASRLSAGNTIYF.

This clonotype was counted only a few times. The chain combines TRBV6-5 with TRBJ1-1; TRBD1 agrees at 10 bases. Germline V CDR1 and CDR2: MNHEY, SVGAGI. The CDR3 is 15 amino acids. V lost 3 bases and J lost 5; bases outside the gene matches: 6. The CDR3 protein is CASSYSWTGGTEAFF. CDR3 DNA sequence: TGTGCCAGCAGTTATAGCTGGACAGGGGGAACTGAAGCTTTCTTT.

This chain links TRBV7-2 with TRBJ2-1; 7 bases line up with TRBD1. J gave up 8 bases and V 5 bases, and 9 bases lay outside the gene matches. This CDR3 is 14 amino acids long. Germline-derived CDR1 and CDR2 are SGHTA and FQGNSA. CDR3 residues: CASSLRQGWYEQFF. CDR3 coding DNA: TGTGCCAGCAGCCTCCGACAGGGTTGGTATGAGCAGTTCTTC. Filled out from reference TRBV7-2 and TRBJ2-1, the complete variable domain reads GAGVSQSPSNKVTEKGKDVELRCDPISGHTALYWYRQSLGQGLEFLIYFQGNSAPDKSGLPSDRFSAERTGGSVSTLTIQRTQQEDSAVYLCASSLRQGWYEQFFGPGTRLTVL.

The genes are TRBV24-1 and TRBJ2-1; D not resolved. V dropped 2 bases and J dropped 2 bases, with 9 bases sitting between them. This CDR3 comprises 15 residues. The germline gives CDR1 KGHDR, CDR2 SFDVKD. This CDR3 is CATSDSRVAYNEQFF. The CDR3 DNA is TGTGCCACCAGTGATTCTAGGGTTGCCTACAATGAGCAGTTCTTC.

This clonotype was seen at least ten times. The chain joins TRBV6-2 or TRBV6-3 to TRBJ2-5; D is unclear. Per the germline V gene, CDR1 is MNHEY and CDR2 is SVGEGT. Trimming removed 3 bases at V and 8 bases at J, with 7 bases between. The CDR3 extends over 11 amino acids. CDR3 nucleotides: TGTGCCAGCAGTTATACCATAACCCAGTACTTC. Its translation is CASSYTITQYF.

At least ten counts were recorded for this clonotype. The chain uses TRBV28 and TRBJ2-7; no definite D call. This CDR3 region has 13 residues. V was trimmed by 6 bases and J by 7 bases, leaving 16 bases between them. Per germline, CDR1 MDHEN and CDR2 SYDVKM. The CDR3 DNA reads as TGTGCCAGCAGCTCTACCCCAATTCGGGAGCAGTACTTC. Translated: CASSSTPIREQYF.

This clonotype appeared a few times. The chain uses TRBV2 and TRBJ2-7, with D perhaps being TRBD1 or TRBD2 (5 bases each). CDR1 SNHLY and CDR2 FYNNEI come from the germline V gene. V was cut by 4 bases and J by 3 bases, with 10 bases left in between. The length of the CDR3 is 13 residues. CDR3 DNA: TGTGCCAGCAGTGGGGACGGCCTCTACGAGCAGTACTTC. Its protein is CASSGDGLYEQYF.